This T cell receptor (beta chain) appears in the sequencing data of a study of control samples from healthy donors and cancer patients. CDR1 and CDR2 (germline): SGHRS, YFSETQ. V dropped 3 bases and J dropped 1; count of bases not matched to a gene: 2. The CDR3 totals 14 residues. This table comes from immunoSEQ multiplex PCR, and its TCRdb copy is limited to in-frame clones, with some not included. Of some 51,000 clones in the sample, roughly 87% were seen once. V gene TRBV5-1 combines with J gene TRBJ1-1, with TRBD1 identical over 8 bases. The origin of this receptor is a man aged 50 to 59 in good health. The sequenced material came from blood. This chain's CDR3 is CASSSGTGNTEAFF. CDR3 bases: TGCGCCAGCAGCTCCGGGACAGGGAACACTGAAGCTTTCTTT.